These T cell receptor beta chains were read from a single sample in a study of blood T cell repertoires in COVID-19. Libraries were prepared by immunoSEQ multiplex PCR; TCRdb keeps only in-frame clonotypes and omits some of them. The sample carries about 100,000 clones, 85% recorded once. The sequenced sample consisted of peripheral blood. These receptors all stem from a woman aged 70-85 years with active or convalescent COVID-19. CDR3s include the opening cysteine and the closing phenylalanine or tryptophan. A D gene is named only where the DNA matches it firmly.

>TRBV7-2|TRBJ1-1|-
CASSLSSFRMNTEAFF
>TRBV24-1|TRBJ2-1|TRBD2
CATSDFSGRSRNEQFF
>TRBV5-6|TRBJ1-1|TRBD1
CASSLTTGDTEAFF
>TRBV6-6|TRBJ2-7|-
CASRAGTQEQYF
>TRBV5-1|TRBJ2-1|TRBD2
CASSPTAGGFDEQFF
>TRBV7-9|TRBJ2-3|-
CASSSTGWRTDTQYF
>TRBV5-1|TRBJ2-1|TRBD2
CASSRGLAGGNYNEQFF
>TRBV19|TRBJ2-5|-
CASSGLLQETQYF
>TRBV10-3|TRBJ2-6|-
CAINEGRSAGANVLTF
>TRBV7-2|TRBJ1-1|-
CASSLLQVNTEAFF
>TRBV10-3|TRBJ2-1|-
CAISGGGSSYNEQFF
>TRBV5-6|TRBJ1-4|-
CASSFRNRATNEKLFF
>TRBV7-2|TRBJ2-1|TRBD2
CASSLVAGGKYNEQFF
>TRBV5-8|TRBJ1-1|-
CASSKYMGDTEAFF
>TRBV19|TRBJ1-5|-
CASSINSVNQPQHF
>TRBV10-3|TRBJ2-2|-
CAISESWTFGGSKNTGELFF
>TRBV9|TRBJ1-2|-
CASSVVSRGADGYTF
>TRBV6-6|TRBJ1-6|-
CASRRQEYNSPLHF
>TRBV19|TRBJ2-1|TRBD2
CASSRGSASGSRNEQFF
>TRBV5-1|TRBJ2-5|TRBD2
CASSLGPQAGGMETQYF
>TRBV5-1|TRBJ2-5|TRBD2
CASSRTSGGKETQYF
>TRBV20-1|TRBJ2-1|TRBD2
CSASSRAGGTYNEQFF
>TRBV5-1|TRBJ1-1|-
CASSLGVTGYTEAFF
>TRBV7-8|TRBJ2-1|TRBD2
CASSLGTSGSPWFRNEQFF
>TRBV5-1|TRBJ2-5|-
CASRLQGPIQETQYF
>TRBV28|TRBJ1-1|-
CASSLSGPNTEAFF
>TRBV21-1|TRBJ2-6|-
CARPGDRFSGANVLTF
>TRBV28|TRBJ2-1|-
CASSFLIAPVQFF